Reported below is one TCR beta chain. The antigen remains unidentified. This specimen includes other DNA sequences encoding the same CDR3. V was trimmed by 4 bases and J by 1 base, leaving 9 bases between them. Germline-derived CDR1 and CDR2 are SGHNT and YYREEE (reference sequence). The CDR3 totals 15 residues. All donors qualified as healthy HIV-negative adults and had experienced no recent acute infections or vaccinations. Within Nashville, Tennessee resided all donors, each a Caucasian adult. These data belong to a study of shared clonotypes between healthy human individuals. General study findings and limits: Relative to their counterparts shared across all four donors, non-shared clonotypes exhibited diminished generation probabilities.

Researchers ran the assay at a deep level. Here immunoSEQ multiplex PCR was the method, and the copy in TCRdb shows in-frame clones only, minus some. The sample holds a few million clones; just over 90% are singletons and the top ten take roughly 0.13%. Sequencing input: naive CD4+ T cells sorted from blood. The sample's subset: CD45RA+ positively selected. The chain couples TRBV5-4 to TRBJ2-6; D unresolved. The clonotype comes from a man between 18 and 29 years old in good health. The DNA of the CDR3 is TGTGCCAGCAGCCTGGGGTCTTCTGGGGCCAACGTCCTGACTTTC. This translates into CASSLGSSGANVLTF.